The 21 T cell receptor beta chains below all came from one sample that was sequenced in a study of T-cell reconstitution after alpha-beta-depleted transplantation in children. Researchers prepared the TCRbeta library using unique molecular identifiers, the study reports. TCRdb reprocessed the PCR reads with MiXCR, giving one entry per CDR3 protein. Among around 600,000 distinct CDR3 sequences listed, about 15% were seen once. Sequenced material: PBMCs from the stem cell graft donor, taken from the stem cell graft. These receptors originate from a human donor who donated a stem cell graft to a child with acute myeloid leukemia.

This clonotype occurred many times. The chain uses TRBV20-1 and TRBJ1-2, with 7 nucleotides matching TRBD1. Germline CDR1 reads DFQATT; CDR2 reads SNEGSKA (reference sequence). This CDR3 has 17 residues. J gave up 3 bases and V 0 bases, and 13 bases lay outside the gene matches. The CDR3 reads CSARDVGQRLPYYGYTF. As DNA, the CDR3 is TGCAGTGCTAGAGACGTGGGACAGAGGCTCCCCTACTATGGCTACACCTTC.

The V call is TRBV7-9, the J call TRBJ2-3; no firm D call. The CDR3 runs to 13 residues. Germline-derived CDR1 and CDR2 are SEHNR and FQNEAQ (reference sequence). V shed 3 bases and J shed 3 bases, with 7 bases lying between them. The CDR3 sequence: CASSFARTDTQYF. CDR3 coding DNA: TGTGCCAGCAGCTTCGCACGAACAGATACGCAGTATTTT.

This clonotype was counted only a few times. The rearrangement links TRBV6-2 or TRBV6-3 to TRBJ1-5; tentatively, D is TRBD1 (5 bases). CDR3 length: 15 amino acids. Germline CDR1 reads MNHEY; CDR2 reads SVGEGT. Trimming cost V 6 bases and J 2 bases, with 14 bases left between them. This CDR3 reads CASSPGGPGNQPQHF. As DNA, the CDR3 is TGTGCCAGCAGCCCCGGGGGTCCCGGCAATCAGCCCCAGCATTTT.

This clonotype was observed a few times. This chain joins TRBV5-1 and TRBJ2-1, with 14 bases fitting TRBD2. With 0 bases clipped from V and 4 bases from J, the junction kept 6 bases outside the gene matches. The germline V gene encodes CDR1 SGHRS and CDR2 YFSETQ. CDR3 length equals 18 residues. The CDR3 sequence: CASSLAGTSGGQYNEQFF. CDR3 nucleotides: TGCGCCAGCAGCTTGGCCGGGACTAGCGGGGGTCAATACAATGAGCAGTTCTTC. Combining the CDR3 with reference TRBV5-1 and TRBJ2-1 gives the whole variable domain KAGVTQTPRYLIKTRGQQVTLSCSPISGHRSVSWYQQTPGQGLQFLFEYFSETQRNKGNFPGRFSGRQFSNSRSEMNVSTLELGDSALYLCASSLAGTSGGQYNEQFFGPGTRLTVL.

This clonotype has a count of ten or more. This chain links TRBV20-1 with TRBJ2-5; unclear D gene. V dropped 6 bases and J dropped 2 bases, with 7 bases sitting between them. The CDR3 sequence is 11 residues long. Germline lookup yields CDR1 DFQATT and CDR2 SNEGSKA (reference sequence). In DNA, the CDR3 is TGCAGTGCGGGCGAACAAGAGACCCAGTACTTC. The encoded protein is CSAGEQETQYF.

This clonotype showed up just a few times. The chain combines TRBV24-1 with TRBJ1-2; the match to TRBD1 covers 8 bases. This CDR3 is built from 14 residues. Looked up from germline, CDR1 is KGHDR and CDR2 is SFDVKD. Germline trimming cut 2 bases from V and 6 bases from J; bases unmatched to any gene: 4. The CDR3 sequence: CATSDWETGDGYTF. The CDR3, as DNA: TGTGCCACCAGTGATTGGGAGACAGGGGATGGCTACACCTTC.

This clonotype was found many times. The rearrangement uses TRBV7-2 and TRBJ2-7; D not resolved. The germline CDR1 and CDR2 sequences are SGHTA and FQGNSA. V gave up 5 bases and J gave up 0 bases, with 8 bases separating them. CDR3 length equals 13 residues. CDR3 loop: CASSDDTSYEQYF. CDR3 bases: TGTGCCAGCAGCGACGACACCTCCTACGAGCAGTACTTC.

The J gene is TRBJ1-5, the V gene TRBV7-9; TRBD1 matches 9 bases. CDR3 length equals 16 residues. Trimming at V came to 1 base and at J to 3 bases, leaving 4 bases not matched to a gene. Germline CDR1 and CDR2: SEHNR and FQNEAQ (reference sequence). This CDR3 reads CASSLGTGEDNQPQHF. The CDR3 DNA sequence: TGTGCCAGCAGCTTAGGGACAGGGGAAGACAATCAGCCCCAGCATTTT.

This clonotype was seen ten or more times. The chain employs TRBV12-3 or TRBV12-4 and TRBJ2-1; D call uncertain. This CDR3 region has 12 residues. Trimming pared 6 bases from V and 9 bases from J, leaving 12 bases between. The CDR3 spells CASSFQWVEQFF. DNA of the CDR3: TGTGCCAGCAGCTTTCAGTGGGTTGAGCAGTTCTTC.

V and J are TRBV12-3 or TRBV12-4 and TRBJ1-5, with a tentative D call TRBD1 (5 bases). The CDR3 is 14 amino acids. V lost 5 bases and J 5 bases, leaving 13 bases between the germline ends. Here the CDR3 reads CASSPYPGDQPQHF. The CDR3 coding sequence is TGTGCCAGCAGTCCGTACCCGGGGGATCAGCCCCAGCATTTT.

This clonotype was found a few times. This chain joins TRBV12-3 or TRBV12-4 and TRBJ2-7, with 10 bases identical to TRBD2. The CDR3 has 14 amino acids. V shed 2 bases, J shed 3 bases, and the junction held 1 base outside the gene matches. CDR3 sequence (DNA): TGTGCCAGCAGTTTACTAGCGGGGGACTACGAGCAGTACTTC. This codes for CASSLLAGDYEQYF.

Many counts were recorded for this clonotype. This sequence joins TRBV7-9 and TRBJ2-5, with no clear D. V was pared by 2 bases and J by 3 bases, with 7 bases between. Looked up from germline, CDR1 is SEHNR and CDR2 is FQNEAQ (reference sequence). The CDR3 length is 13 residues. CDR3 in DNA: TGTGCCAGCAGCTTATCTGAGGAAGAGACCCAGTACTTC. Residues: CASSLSEEETQYF.

This clonotype turned up a few times. This chain joins TRBV12-3 or TRBV12-4 and TRBJ1-1, with unresolved D. Trimming pared 5 bases from V and 0 bases from J, leaving 10 bases between. The CDR3 sequence is 14 residues long. The CDR3 DNA follows: TGTGCCAGCAGTCAAGCGAGCCTGAACACTGAAGCTTTCTTT. Its translation: CASSQASLNTEAFF.

J is TRBJ1-1 and V is TRBV12-3 or TRBV12-4; tentatively, D is TRBD1 (5 bases). Trimming stripped 5 bases from V and 6 bases from J, with 16 bases between. This CDR3 spans 14 amino acids. CDR3 DNA sequence: TGTGCCAGCAGTATCGGGCTTAGAGGGGCTGAAGCTTTCTTT. It translates to CASSIGLRGAEAFF.

This clonotype was detected many times. V usage is TRBV7-9 and J usage is TRBJ2-7; 7 bases match TRBD1. Trimming took 0 bases from V and 2 from J; bases not matched to a gene: 4. The CDR3 contains 15 residues. Germline V lookup: CDR1 SEHNR, CDR2 FQNEAQ (reference sequence). In DNA, the CDR3 is TGTGCCAGCAGCTTAGCCGCGACAGGGACCTACGAGCAGTACTTC. The encoded protein is CASSLAATGTYEQYF.

V is TRBV18 and J is TRBJ1-5; TRBD1 is a possible D gene (5 bases). This CDR3 is built from 14 residues. The germline CDR1 and CDR2 sequences are KGHSH and LQKENI. With 2 bases removed from V and 9 bases from J, the gap between germline ends came to 14 bases. DNA of the CDR3: TGTGCCAGCTCACCAATCGAATGGGGCACGCCCCAGCATTTT. This codes for CASSPIEWGTPQHF. Drawing the rest from reference TRBV18 and TRBJ1-5, the complete variable domain is NAGVMQNPRHLVRRRGQEARLRCSPMKGHSHVYWYRQLPEEGLKFMVYLQKENIIDESGMPKERFSAEFPKEGPSILRIQQVVRGDSAAYFCASSPIEWGTPQHFGDGTRLSIL.

The rearrangement uses TRBV6-1 and TRBJ2-1; D is ambiguous. Germline CDR1 and CDR2: MNHNS and SASEGT. V lost 1 base and J lost 1, with 8 bases in between. The CDR3 runs to 15 residues. The CDR3 DNA sequence: TGTGCCAGCAGTGAAGTCCCGATGTCCTACAATGAGCAGTTCTTC. Residues: CASSEVPMSYNEQFF.

The chain has TRBV7-9 and TRBJ1-6, with 9 bases identical to TRBD1. Germline CDR1 SEHNR, CDR2 FQNEAQ (reference sequence). The length of the CDR3 is 15 residues. V gave up 5 bases and J gave up 8 bases; unmatched junction bases: 7. The CDR3 loop reads CASSTPGQGDSPLHF. For the CDR3, the DNA is TGTGCCAGCAGCACCCCGGGACAGGGTGATTCACCCCTCCACTTT. The variable domain in full, completed from reference TRBV7-9 and TRBJ1-6, reads DTGVSQNPRHKITKRGQNVTFRCDPISEHNRLYWYRQTLGQGPEFLTYFQNEAQLEKSRLLSDRFSAERPKGSFSTLEIQRTEQGDSAMYLCASSTPGQGDSPLHFGNGTRLTVT.

This clonotype has a handful of counts. The chain is built from TRBV5-1 and TRBJ2-5; 9 positions match TRBD1. CDR3 length: 17 amino acids. The germline CDR1 and CDR2 sequences are SGHRS and YFSETQ. The V gene end was trimmed by 0 bases and the J gene end by 4 bases; junction bases not matched to a gene: 10. The CDR3 coding sequence is TGCGCCAGCAGCTTGGTGTATGGGACAGGGTCCCCAGAGACCCAGTACTTC. This encodes CASSLVYGTGSPETQYF.

This rearrangement joins TRBV12-3 or TRBV12-4 to TRBJ2-3; 8 bases are shared with TRBD2. Germline trimming cut 6 bases from V and 3 bases from J; bases unmatched to any gene: 11. The CDR3 covers 16 residues. CDR3 sequence (DNA): TGTGCCAGCAGCCCCGGGGCGGGGGGTTCGACAGATACGCAGTATTTT. Amino acid sequence: CASSPGAGGSTDTQYF.

As to this clonotype: A junction boundary mismatches the germline segment, possibly from a read error. V is TRBV20-1 and J is TRBJ1-1; 7 bases fit TRBD1. The germline gives CDR1 DFQATT, CDR2 SNEGSKA (reference sequence). The CDR3 totals 13 residues. The CDR3 region has the DNA TGCAGTGATAGACTCGCAGGGGGCACTGAAGCTTTCTTT. It encodes CSDRLAGGTEAFF.